The 7 T cell receptor beta chains presented below share a single source sample, sequenced in a study of identical twins. TCRdb analysed the 5' RACE reads with MiXCR anew, one entry per CDR3 protein. The sample carries about 890,000 distinct CDR3 sequences, approximately 13% recorded once. A further study also used this sample, focusing on yellow fever vaccine responses in identical twins.

Sequenced: PBMCs. These receptors were collected from a woman aged 18-29 years in good health.

V usage is TRBV6-1 and J usage is TRBJ2-7, with D uncertain. Trimming took 6 bases from V and 0 from J, leaving 15 bases between them. CDR1 and CDR2 from the germline V gene are MNHNS and SASEGT. This CDR3 has 15 amino acids. The CDR3 DNA follows: TGTGCCAGCAGCATGGTTCTTTTGGGCTCCTACGAGCAGTACTTC. This encodes CASSMVLLGSYEQYF.

This chain connects TRBV28 to TRBJ1-5, with TRBD1 matching 8 bases. This CDR3 is 16 amino acids long. With V trimmed by 3 bases and J by 12 bases, 16 bases remained unmatched. Germline CDR1 and CDR2: MDHEN and SYDVKM. The CDR3 loop reads CASSLTASATGGHQHF. The CDR3, as DNA: TGTGCCAGCAGTTTGACCGCCTCAGCAACAGGGGGGCACCAGCATTTT.

In its sample, this clonotype was seen a few times. This chain links TRBV10-3 with TRBJ2-7; 7 bases align to TRBD2. The V segment lost 3 bases and the J segment 0 bases; nucleotides outside the gene matches: 5. CDR1 is ENHRY and CDR2 is SYGVKD in the germline V gene. The CDR3 totals 15 residues. The CDR3 DNA follows: TGTGCCATCAGTGATACAAGCGGGGTCTCCTACGAGCAGTACTTC. Amino acids: CAISDTSGVSYEQYF.

This clonotype was seen a few times. The chain carries TRBV20-1 and TRBJ2-4, with 10 bases aligning to TRBD2. The CDR3 is 16 amino acids. Unmatched junction bases numbered 13, after V lost 5 bases and J lost 6 bases. Per the germline V gene, CDR1 is DFQATT and CDR2 is SNEGSKA (reference sequence). The CDR3 sequence is CSAEGASGGLGNIQYF. The CDR3, as DNA: TGCAGTGCTGAGGGGGCTAGCGGGGGTTTGGGAAACATTCAGTACTTC.

This clonotype was found many times. J is TRBJ2-7 and V is TRBV27; 11 bases match TRBD2. V shed 5 bases, J shed 3 bases, and the junction held 3 bases outside the gene matches. The germline V gene encodes CDR1 MNHEY and CDR2 SMNVEV (reference sequence). The CDR3 sequence is 14 residues long. The CDR3 loop is CASSTGTSGYEQYF. In nucleotides, the CDR3 is TGTGCCAGCAGTACCGGGACTAGCGGCTACGAGCAGTACTTC.

In this sample, this clonotype turned up many times. The chain employs TRBV7-8 and TRBJ2-1, with D unclear. Germline-derived CDR1 and CDR2 are SGHVS and FQNEAQ. The CDR3 loop spans 13 amino acids. Trimming shortened V by 1 base and J by 6 bases, and 7 bases separated the two germline ends. This CDR3 reads CASSLGWVNEQFF. The CDR3 DNA is TGTGCCAGCAGCTTAGGGTGGGTCAATGAGCAGTTCTTC.

In its sample, this clonotype was seen a few times. J is TRBJ2-5 and V is TRBV5-1; a weak D match, TRBD2 (6 bases). Germline assignment: CDR1 SGHRS and CDR2 YFSETQ. The V end was cut by 2 bases, the J end by 5 bases, with 13 bases between. This CDR3 comprises 14 residues. CDR3: CASSLGLNWETQYF. CDR3 coding DNA: TGCGCCAGCAGCTTAGGACTAAACTGGGAGACCCAGTACTTC.